This TCR beta chain was identified in a study of T cells after yellow fever vaccination. Looking at the study overall: Where fractions had low cell numbers, libraries were prepared from them with the SMART-Seq v4 Ultra Low Input RNA kit. General observations from the study: The study re-detected most primary-vaccination clones after the booster (96% CD4, around 89% CD8). FACS-sorted repertoires might harbor abundant contaminating clonotypes from the bulk population.

Production of TCR cDNA was by 5'RACE template switching, which also added a universal primer site and UMIs. Using its own MiXCR run on the 5' RACE reads, TCRdb lists one record per CDR3 protein. The data show hundreds of thousands of distinct CDR3 sequences, less than 15% seen once. To note about this clonotype: Its specificity is not known.

Material: PBMCs, obtained on the day of the yellow fever booster vaccination. This receptor was obtained from a man aged 25 to 40 who received the YFV17D yellow fever vaccine.

The CDR3 sequence is CASRGSGGETQYF. In nucleotides, the CDR3 is TGTGCCAGCAGGGGATCGGGTGGAGAGACCCAGTACTTC. The rearrangement links TRBV2 to TRBJ2-5; the D is unclear. Trimming took off 6 bases at V and 4 bases at J, with 12 bases between the two ends. The CDR3 sequence is 13 residues long. Germline V gives CDR1 SNHLY, CDR2 FYNNEI.